Described below is a single T cell receptor beta chain sequence and its context. These data come from a study of cytomegalovirus exposure and HLA in healthy donors. In the PCR, 60 Vbeta and 13 Jbeta primers were used. Generated by immunoSEQ multiplex PCR, the TCRdb table keeps only in-frame clones and is missing some. This listing includes 95,000 to 110,000 clones. J lost 8 bases, V lost 4 bases, and 11 bases had no gene match. Looked up from germline, CDR1 is SGHRS and CDR2 is YFSETQ. This CDR3 has 17 residues. The sequencing input was PBMCs. This receptor was taken from a man in his forties in good health and CMV-seronegative. This sequence joins TRBV5-1 and TRBJ1-6; 11 bases match TRBD1. The CDR3: CASSPGQGAAVYSPLHF. The CDR3 nucleotides are TGCGCCAGCAGCCCTGGACAGGGGGCTGCTGTTTATTCACCCCTCCACTTT.